One and the same sample provided the 22 T cell receptor beta chains below, sequenced in a study of blood T cell repertoires in COVID-19. The method was immunoSEQ multiplex PCR; TCRdb's version includes in-frame clones alone and lacks a portion of them. The sample gives around 75,000 clones, roughly 80% of which show up once; 13% is in the top ten. Sample: peripheral blood. Receptors were obtained from a man in his forties or fifties with COVID-19, enrolled during active disease.

This chain uses TRBV4-2 with TRBJ1-5; the match to TRBD1 covers 10 bases. V dropped 1 base and J dropped 0; count of bases not matched to a gene: 3. CDR3 length: 17 amino acids. The germline CDR1 and CDR2 sequences are LGHNA and YNFKEQ. CDR3 protein: CASSQVGTGDSNQPQHF. The CDR3 nucleotides read TGTGCCAGCAGCCAAGTGGGGACAGGGGATAGCAATCAGCCCCAGCATTTT.

The chain carries TRBV9 and TRBJ1-1; 9 nucleotides line up with TRBD1. The germline gives CDR1 SGDLS, CDR2 YYNGEE. The CDR3 spans 14 residues. After removal of 2 bases from V and 5 bases from J, the junction contained 4 bases not matched to a gene. Here the CDR3 reads CASSVGTGRTEAFF. The CDR3 DNA reads TGTGCCAGCAGCGTGGGGACAGGGCGTACTGAAGCTTTCTTT.

The table lists this clone with a few counts. The chain has TRBV9 and TRBJ1-4; D unclear. Trimming shortened V by 0 bases and J by 5 bases, and 5 bases separated the two germline ends. Per germline, CDR1 SGDLS and CDR2 YYNGEE. The CDR3 is 13 residues long. CDR3 DNA: TGTGCCAGCAGCGTAGATTTAAATGAAAAACTGTTTTTT. Translation: CASSVDLNEKLFF.

This clone was detected only once. The gene calls are TRBV7-6 and TRBJ1-1; TRBD1 matches 7 bases. From germline, CDR1 is SGHVS and CDR2 FNYEAQ. V was clipped by 1 base and J by 6 bases; unmatched bases: 11. The CDR3 is made up of 16 amino acids. For the CDR3, the DNA is TGTGCCAGCAGCTTAGTGGCAGGGGGTCGGGTGGCTGAAGCTTTCTTT. Amino acid sequence: CASSLVAGGRVAEAFF.

In this sample, this clone turned up once. The chain couples TRBV18 to TRBJ2-1; 8 bases match TRBD1. The CDR3 has 19 amino acids. V gave up 3 bases and J gave up 1 base; unmatched junction bases: 14. Germline-derived CDR1 and CDR2 are KGHSH and LQKENI. This CDR3 reads CASSPDESRGPGSYNEQFF. CDR3 in DNA: TGTGCCAGCTCACCGGACGAGAGCAGGGGGCCAGGGTCCTACAATGAGCAGTTCTTC.

The chain employs TRBV9 and TRBJ2-1, with 8 bases identical to TRBD2. With V trimmed by 0 bases and J by 0 bases, 5 bases remained unmatched. The CDR3 covers 17 residues. Germline loops: CDR1 SGDLS, CDR2 YYNGEE. CDR3: CASSVELAGGSYNEQFF. DNA for the CDR3: TGTGCCAGCAGCGTAGAGCTGGCGGGGGGCTCCTACAATGAGCAGTTCTTC.

The gene calls are TRBV6-6 and TRBJ2-5; 8 nucleotides align to TRBD2. CDR1 and CDR2 from the germline V gene are MNHNY and SVGAGI (reference sequence). Unmatched junction bases numbered 8, after V lost 6 bases and J lost 5 bases. The CDR3 is made up of 14 amino acids. The CDR3 sequence is CASREFSGVETQYF. The CDR3 coding sequence is TGTGCCAGCAGGGAGTTTAGCGGGGTGGAGACCCAGTACTTC.

The V and J genes are TRBV6-5 and TRBJ1-5, with 7 bases fitting TRBD1. The germline gives CDR1 MNHEY, CDR2 SVGAGI. The CDR3 totals 14 residues. Unmatched junction bases numbered 8, after V lost 7 bases and J lost 5 bases. CDR3 in DNA: TGTGCCAGCATAAGACAGGGTGAGGATCAGCCCCAGCATTTT. Translating gives CASIRQGEDQPQHF.

This chain links TRBV13 with TRBJ2-1; D might be TRBD2 (5 bases). Trimming took 0 bases from V and 7 from J, leaving 10 bases between them. There are 14 residues in the CDR3. From germline, CDR1 is PRHDT and CDR2 FYEKMQ (reference sequence). Here the CDR3 reads CASSLGGVSNEQFF. The CDR3 DNA sequence: TGTGCCAGCAGCTTAGGCGGGGTCTCTAATGAGCAGTTCTTC.

V gene TRBV7-2 combines with J gene TRBJ2-1, with D maybe TRBD1 (5 bases). The CDR3 is 18 residues long. V was cut by 0 bases and J by 5 bases, with 20 bases left in between. Germline V lookup: CDR1 SGHTA, CDR2 FQGNSA. The DNA for the CDR3 is TGTGCCAGCAGCTTAGCGGGGATGCTAGGGGAAGGGGACAATGAGCAGTTCTTC. This gives the protein CASSLAGMLGEGDNEQFF.

The rearrangement joins TRBV30 to TRBJ2-3; tentative D call: TRBD2 (5 bases). CDR1 is GTSNPN, CDR2 SVGIG, per germline (reference sequence). The CDR3 covers 13 residues. Trimming removed 3 bases at V and 2 bases at J, with 9 bases between. CDR3 sequence reads: CAWSRTFTDTQYF. In DNA form, the CDR3 reads TGTGCCTGGAGCCGGACTTTCACAGATACGCAGTATTTT.

The V call is TRBV4-3, the J call TRBJ2-1; TRBD2 matches at 9 bases. After removal of 4 bases from V and 4 bases from J, the junction contained 5 bases not matched to a gene. Germline V gene data show CDR1 as LGHNA and CDR2 as YSLEER. The CDR3 totals 15 residues. CDR3 loop: CASSRGGGAYNEQFF. The CDR3, as DNA: TGCGCCAGCAGCCGCGGCGGGGGGGCTTACAATGAGCAGTTCTTC.

CDR3 region: CASSLGQATNEKLFF. For the CDR3, the DNA is TGTGCCAGCAGCTTAGGACAGGCAACTAATGAAAAACTGTTTTTT. The chain links TRBV7-9 to TRBJ1-4; tentative D call: TRBD1 (6 bases). The CDR3 has 15 amino acids. Germline V gives CDR1 SEHNR, CDR2 FQNEAQ (reference sequence). V shed 1 base and J shed 0 bases, with 6 bases lying between them. The complete variable domain, with remaining parts taken from reference TRBV7-9 and TRBJ1-4, reads DTGVSQNPRHKITKRGQNVTFRCDPISEHNRLYWYRQTLGQGPEFLTYFQNEAQLEKSRLLSDRFSAERPKGSFSTLEIQRTEQGDSAMYLCASSLGQATNEKLFFGSGTQLSVL.

The V gene is TRBV4-2, the J gene TRBJ2-5, with D tentatively TRBD1 (7 bases). The ends were cut back, 4 bases at V and 3 bases at J, with 21 bases in the middle. This CDR3 region has 17 residues. The V gene's germline CDR1 is LGHNA and CDR2 YNFKEQ. CDR3 in amino acids: CASSLTGGGDLEETQYF. The CDR3 nucleotides are TGTGCCAGCAGCCTCACCGGAGGGGGCGATTTAGAAGAGACCCAGTACTTC.

The rearrangement joins TRBV19 to TRBJ2-1, with 7 bases that match TRBD2. The CDR3 covers 14 residues. J gave up 0 bases and V 6 bases, and 2 bases lay outside the gene matches. Germline V gives CDR1 LNHDA, CDR2 SQIVND (reference sequence). The DNA of the CDR3 is TGTGCCAGTAGAAAGCGGGGCTCCTACAATGAGCAGTTCTTC. It yields the protein CASRKRGSYNEQFF.

J is TRBJ2-6 and V is TRBV3-1 (or the pseudogene TRBV3-2), with D maybe TRBD2 (5 bases). CDR3 length: 18 residues. Germline V gene lookup returns CDR1 LGHDT and CDR2 YNNKEL (reference sequence). V was trimmed by 0 bases and J by 0 bases, leaving 12 bases between them. The CDR3 DNA reads TGTGCCAGCAGCCAAGAGGTAGGAGGTATCTCTGGGGCCAACGTCCTGACTTTC. Translated, it gives CASSQEVGGISGANVLTF.

The chain couples TRBV3-1 (or the pseudogene TRBV3-2) to TRBJ1-2, with TRBD1 matching over 8 bases. From germline, CDR1 is LGHDT and CDR2 YNNKEL (reference sequence). This CDR3 has 15 amino acids. V shed 4 bases, J shed 6 bases, and the junction held 10 bases outside the gene matches. CDR3 sequence reads: CASSPTPTGVNGYTF. The CDR3, as DNA: TGTGCCAGCAGCCCCACCCCGACAGGGGTTAATGGCTACACCTTC.

V usage is TRBV7-2 and J usage is TRBJ1-1, with 7 bases that match TRBD1. Trimming cost V 4 bases and J 2 bases; bases outside gene matches: 7. The CDR3 is made up of 15 amino acids. Germline assignment: CDR1 SGHTA and CDR2 FQGNSA. CDR3 nucleotides: TGTGCCAGCAGCTGGAACAGGGGCGAAAACACTGAAGCTTTCTTT. It codes for CASSWNRGENTEAFF.

The J gene is TRBJ1-2, the V gene TRBV19; a weak D match, TRBD1 (5 bases). Germline V lookup: CDR1 LNHDA, CDR2 SQIVND (reference sequence). Between the trimmed V and J ends, which lost 7 bases and 2 bases, there was a span of 11 bases. The CDR3 contains 13 residues. The CDR3 reads CASKISGNYGYTF. DNA for the CDR3: TGTGCCAGTAAGATATCAGGGAACTATGGCTACACCTTC.

This clone was seen just once. The chain carries TRBV7-3 and TRBJ2-5, with TRBD2 identical over 7 bases. The CDR3 runs 15 residues. The J segment lost 5 bases and the V segment lost 8 bases, leaving 14 bases of the junction unmatched. Germline V lookup: CDR1 SGHTA, CDR2 FQGTGA. The chain's CDR3 is CASAKQAGPRETQYF. In DNA form, the CDR3 reads TGTGCCAGCGCAAAACAAGCGGGGCCTCGGGAGACCCAGTACTTC. Full variable domain (remainder filled in from reference TRBV7-3 and TRBJ2-5): GAGVSQTPSNKVTEKGKYVELRCDPISGHTALYWYRQSLGQGPEFLIYFQGTGAADDSGLPNDRFFAVRPEGSVSTLKIQRTERGDSAVYLCASAKQAGPRETQYFGPGTRLLVL.

This clone was found once. The chain employs TRBV10-3 and TRBJ2-7; 9 nucleotides align to TRBD1. Germline-derived CDR1 and CDR2 are ENHRY and SYGVKD. Trimming cost V 10 bases and J 1 base; bases outside gene matches: 8. The CDR3 totals 14 residues. CDR3 loop: CATAPGQGSYEQYF. The CDR3 DNA is TGTGCCACCGCCCCAGGACAGGGGTCCTACGAGCAGTACTTC.

With regard to this clone: The germline gene is not matched at one end of the junction; a read error may be the cause. The chain recombines TRBV7-7 with TRBJ2-5, with 8 bases aligning to TRBD2. The CDR3 is made up of 14 amino acids. CDR1 and CDR2 (germline): SSHAT, FNYEAQ (reference sequence). CDR3 sequence (DNA): TGTGCTAGCAGCATGCCTAGCGGGCGGGAGACCCAGTACTTC. It translates to CASSMPSGRETQYF. The full variable domain, rest sourced from reference TRBV7-7 and TRBJ2-5, is GAGVSQSPRYKVTKRGQDVTLRCDPISSHATLYWYQQALGQGPEFLTYFNYEAQPDKSGLPSDRFSAERPEGSISTLTIQRTEQRDSAMYRCASSMPSGRETQYFGPGTRLLVL.